The 8 T cell receptor beta chains reported below all come from one sample, sequenced in a study of blood T cell repertoires in COVID-19. Sequenced by immunoSEQ multiplex PCR; TCRdb stores in-frame clones only, minus some. There are 100,000 to 150,000 clones in the sample; approximately 88% occur only once, and approximately 2.3% lies in the top ten. Sequenced: peripheral blood. The receptor source for this set is a man between 65 and 79 years old with active COVID-19.

V is TRBV7-9 and J is TRBJ1-6; TRBD1 aligns across 8 bases. The V and J ends lost 6 bases and 10 bases, in that order; junction bases with no gene match: 8. The germline V gene encodes CDR1 SEHNR and CDR2 FQNEAQ (reference sequence). CDR3 length: 14 amino acids. CDR3: CASRLQGEGSPLHF. DNA for the CDR3: TGTGCCAGCAGACTACAGGGGGAGGGATCACCCCTCCACTTT.

The V gene is TRBV9, the J gene TRBJ2-1, with TRBD2 identical over 13 bases. The CDR3 loop spans 17 amino acids. The germline gives CDR1 SGDLS, CDR2 YYNGEE. Trimming at V came to 4 bases and at J to 9 bases, leaving 13 bases not matched to a gene. The CDR3 region is CASSSSSGTSGTGEQFF. The CDR3 nucleotides read TGTGCCAGCAGCTCATCATCAGGGACTAGCGGGACGGGTGAGCAGTTCTTC.

CDR3 protein: CASSDTGTSGSSYNEQFF. The CDR3 DNA reads as TGTGCCAGCAGTGACACCGGGACTAGCGGGAGCTCCTACAATGAGCAGTTCTTC. The genes are TRBV2 and TRBJ2-1, with TRBD2 matching over 14 bases. Per the germline V gene, CDR1 is SNHLY and CDR2 is FYNNEI. Trimming took 3 bases from V and 0 from J; bases not matched to a gene: 4. The CDR3 runs 18 residues. The full variable domain, rest sourced from reference TRBV2 and TRBJ2-1, is EPEVTQTPSHQVTQMGQEVILRCVPISNHLYFYWYRQILGQKVEFLVSFYNNEISEKSEIFDDQFSVERPDGSNFTLKIRSTKLEDSAMYFCASSDTGTSGSSYNEQFFGPGTRLTVL.

This clone was observed a handful of times. The rearrangement joins TRBV18 to TRBJ1-1; tentative D call: TRBD1 (6 bases). This CDR3 has 13 amino acids. V shed 0 bases and J shed 8 bases, with 10 bases lying between them. Germline V lookup: CDR1 KGHSH, CDR2 LQKENI. The CDR3 DNA reads TGTGCCAGCTCACCACCGAACAGGGCCGAAGCTTTCTTT. Translating it yields CASSPPNRAEAFF.

The chain joins TRBV14 to TRBJ2-7; 9 bases line up with TRBD1. Looked up from germline, CDR1 is SGHDN and CDR2 is FVKESK. V shed 6 bases and J 3 bases; nucleotides not matched to a gene: 6. The CDR3 covers 14 residues. CDR3 DNA sequence: TGTGCCAGCAGGGGGACAGGGTCGATCTACGAGCAGTACTTC. Translation gives CASRGTGSIYEQYF.

The chain employs TRBV6-5 and TRBJ2-7, with a possible D match to TRBD1 (5 bases). CDR3 length: 15 amino acids. V gave up 6 bases and J gave up 7 bases, with 22 bases separating them. Germline V CDR1 and CDR2: MNHEY, SVGAGI. CDR3 sequence (DNA): TGTGCCAGCAGGGCCGCAGGGATTCCCTACAGGGAGCAGTACTTC. This encodes CASRAAGIPYREQYF.

This clone came up a few times. The chain uses TRBV27 and TRBJ1-6, with D possibly being TRBD1 (6 bases). Germline V gene data show CDR1 as MNHEY and CDR2 as SMNVEV (reference sequence). There are 16 residues in the CDR3. V lost 6 bases and J lost 9, with 21 bases in between. The CDR3 DNA reads as TGTGCCAGCAGAAGACTCGTTGGACAGAACCTTTCACCCCTCCACTTT. It codes for CASRRLVGQNLSPLHF.

The rearrangement uses TRBV10-1 and TRBJ2-1, with 9 bases lining up with TRBD1. Germline V lookup: CDR1 WNHNN, CDR2 SYGVQD (reference sequence). The CDR3 extends over 15 amino acids. Germline trimming cut 8 bases from V and 2 bases from J; bases unmatched to any gene: 7. The CDR3 DNA reads as TGCGCCAGCTCCTCCGGGACAGGGCCCTACAATGAGCAGTTCTTC. It specifies CASSSGTGPYNEQFF.